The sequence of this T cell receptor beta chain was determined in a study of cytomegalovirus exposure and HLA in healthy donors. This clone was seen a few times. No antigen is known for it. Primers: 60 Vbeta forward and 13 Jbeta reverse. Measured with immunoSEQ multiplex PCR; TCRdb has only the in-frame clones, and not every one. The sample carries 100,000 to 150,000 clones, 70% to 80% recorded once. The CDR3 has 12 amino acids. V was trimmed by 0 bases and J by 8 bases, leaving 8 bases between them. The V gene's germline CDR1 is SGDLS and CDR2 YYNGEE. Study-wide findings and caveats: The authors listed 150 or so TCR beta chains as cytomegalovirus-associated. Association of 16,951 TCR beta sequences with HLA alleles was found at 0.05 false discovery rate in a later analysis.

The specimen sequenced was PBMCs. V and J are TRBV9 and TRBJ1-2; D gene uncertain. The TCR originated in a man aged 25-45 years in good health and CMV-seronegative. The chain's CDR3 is CASSVATGGYTF. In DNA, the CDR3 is TGTGCCAGCAGCGTAGCTACGGGGGGCTACACCTTC.